The TCR beta chain described here comes from a study of vaccination effects on CD4 cells after COVID-19. Here immunoSEQ multiplex PCR was the method, and the copy in TCRdb shows in-frame clones only, minus some. This table holds nearly 50,000 clones, over 60% found once. Isolation of CD4+ T cells took place after about nine days of culture. The person had a PCR-confirmed SARS-CoV-2 infection during March to December 2020. Participants were given two doses of BNT162b2 or mRNA-1273 vaccine. This clone was seen a handful of times. Its antigen is not known. CDR3 length: 13 amino acids. Trimming shortened V by 2 bases and J by 3 bases, and 9 bases separated the two germline ends. CDR1 and CDR2 (germline): SGHRS, YFSETQ.

Specimen: CD4+ T cells from PBMCs cultured without peptide, collected after COVID-19 vaccination. The origin of this receptor is a human donor who had a prior SARS-CoV-2 infection. The chain recombines TRBV5-1 with TRBJ2-7; D not resolved. CDR3 sequence (DNA): TGCGCCAGCAGCTTAGACATTAACTACGAGCAGTACTTC. Protein sequence: CASSLDINYEQYF.